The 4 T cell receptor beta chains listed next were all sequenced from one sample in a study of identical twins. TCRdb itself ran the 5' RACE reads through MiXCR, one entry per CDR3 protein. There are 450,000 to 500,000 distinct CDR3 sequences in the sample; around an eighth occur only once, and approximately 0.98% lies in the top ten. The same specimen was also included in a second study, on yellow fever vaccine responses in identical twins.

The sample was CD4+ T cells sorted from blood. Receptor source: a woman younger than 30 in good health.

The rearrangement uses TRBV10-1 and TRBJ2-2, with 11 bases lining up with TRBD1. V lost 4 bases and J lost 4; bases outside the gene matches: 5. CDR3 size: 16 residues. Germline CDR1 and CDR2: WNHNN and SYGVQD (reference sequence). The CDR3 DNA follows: TGCGCCAGCAGTGCCCAGGACAGGGGGCGCACCGGGGAGCTGTTTTTT. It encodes CASSAQDRGRTGELFF.

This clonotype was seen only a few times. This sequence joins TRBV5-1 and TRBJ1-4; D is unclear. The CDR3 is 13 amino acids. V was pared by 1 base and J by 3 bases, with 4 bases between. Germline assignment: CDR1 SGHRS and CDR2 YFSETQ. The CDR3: CASSLWPNEKLFF. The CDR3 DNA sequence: TGCGCCAGCAGCTTGTGGCCTAATGAAAAACTGTTTTTT.

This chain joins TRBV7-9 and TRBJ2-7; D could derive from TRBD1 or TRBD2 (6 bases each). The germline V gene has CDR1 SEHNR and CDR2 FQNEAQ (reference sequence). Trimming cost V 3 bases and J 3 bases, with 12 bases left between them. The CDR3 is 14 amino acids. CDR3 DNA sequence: TGTGCCAGCAGCTTGTTTGGAGGGGGCTACGAGCAGTACTTC. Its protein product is CASSLFGGGYEQYF.

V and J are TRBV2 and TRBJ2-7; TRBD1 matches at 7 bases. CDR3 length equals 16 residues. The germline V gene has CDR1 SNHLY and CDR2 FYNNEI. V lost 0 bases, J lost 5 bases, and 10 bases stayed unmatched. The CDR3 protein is CASSEAPGQVKDEQYF. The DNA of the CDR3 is TGTGCCAGCAGTGAAGCGCCAGGACAGGTTAAGGACGAGCAGTACTTC.